This is a list of T cell receptor beta chains from one sample in a study of cytomegalovirus exposure and HLA in healthy donors. Profiling relied on immunoSEQ multiplex PCR, and the TCRdb table lists in-frame clones only, not all of them. The sample has about 140,000 clones, roughly 70% seen once; the top ten hold approximately 3%. The sample comprised PBMCs. Receptors were obtained from a male donor in good health and CMV-seronegative. Each CDR3 is given with its conserved first and last residue. D genes are given only for firm matches. Some rows mark clone size as missing; the rest say once, few, many or name a class of expanded clone.

d_gene	v_gene	j_gene	abundance	CDR3aa	CDR3nt
TRBD2	TRBV7-2	TRBJ2-1	NA	CASSLGGGEQFF	TGTGCCAGCAGCTTAGGCGGGGGAGAGCAGTTCTTC
TRBD1	TRBV28	TRBJ2-2	NA	CASSLVRTGATGELFF	TGTGCCAGCAGTCTGGTTAGGACAGGGGCCACCGGGGAGCTGTTTTTT
NA	TRBV5-5	TRBJ1-5	once	CASSLGHTGQPQHF	TGTGCCAGCAGCTTGGGACACACGGGACAGCCCCAGCATTTT
NA	TRBV2	TRBJ2-5	NA	CASLPVLGEETQYF	TGTGCCAGCCTCCCGGTCCTAGGAGAAGAGACCCAGTACTTC
TRBD1	TRBV5-8	TRBJ1-4	NA	CASSPGVGQGNEKLFF	TGTGCCAGCAGCCCTGGGGTAGGACAGGGTAATGAAAAACTGTTTTTT
NA	TRBV5-1	TRBJ2-2	NA	CASSLATDANTGELFF	TGCGCCAGCAGCTTGGCCACAGACGCGAACACCGGGGAGCTGTTTTTT
TRBD1	TRBV27	TRBJ2-7	NA	CASSFLGETGASYEQYF	TGTGCCAGCAGTTTTTTGGGGGAGACAGGGGCCTCCTACGAGCAGTACTTC
NA	TRBV18	TRBJ2-3	NA	CASSPMEGPDTQYF	TGTGCCAGCTCACCAATGGAGGGACCAGATACGCAGTATTTT
TRBD1	TRBV16	TRBJ2-7	NA	CASSQSAGGPYEQYF	TGTGCCAGCAGCCAATCGGCAGGGGGCCCCTACGAGCAGTACTTC
TRBD1	TRBV19	TRBJ1-6	NA	CATRWGQLNNSPLHF	TGTGCCACTAGGTGGGGACAGCTGAATAATTCACCCCTCCACTTT
TRBD2	TRBV6-4	TRBJ2-1	NA	CASSDWAGGRNSYNEQFF	TGTGCCAGCAGTGACTGGGCGGGGGGTCGAAACTCCTACAATGAGCAGTTCTTC
NA	TRBV9	TRBJ1-3	NA	CASSVLGSPSGNTIYF	TGTGCCAGCAGCGTGCTCGGTAGCCCCTCTGGAAACACCATATATTTT
NA	TRBV21-1	TRBJ1-1	NA	CASSKQVLNTEAFF	TGTGCCAGCAGCAAACAGGTCTTGAACACTGAAGCTTTCTTT
TRBD2	TRBV18	TRBJ2-7	NA	CASSLGSGSYEQYF	TGTGCCAGCTCACTCGGTAGCGGGAGCTACGAGCAGTACTTC
NA	TRBV27	TRBJ1-2	NA	CASGSGGDYGYTF	TGTGCCAGCGGGTCGGGGGGCGACTATGGCTACACCTTC
NA	TRBV19	TRBJ1-6	NA	CASRQVSSYNSPLHF	TGTGCCAGTAGACAGGTGAGCTCCTATAATTCACCCCTCCACTTT
NA	TRBV19	TRBJ1-1	NA	CASSIRGGITEAFF	TGTGCCAGTAGTATCAGGGGCGGAATCACTGAAGCTTTCTTT